A single sample gave rise to the 3 T cell receptor beta chains below, sequenced in a study of T cells expressing NK-cell markers. No DNA is given; TCRdb re-called the 5' RACE reads and lists each CDR3 protein once. This listing includes 440,000 or so distinct CDR3 sequences. Sequencing was done on a sample of blood T cells: a sorted CD56 or NKG2C T cell subset, CD4+ or CD8+ T cells, or bulk PBMC T cells (not recorded which). These receptors were taken from a woman aged 18 to 75 in good health.

This chain joins TRBV10-3 and TRBJ2-5; the D gene TCRdb calls, TRBD2, cannot be checked with no DNA. Per the germline V gene, CDR1 is ENHRY and CDR2 is SYGVKD. The CDR3 consists of 13 residues. Here the CDR3 reads CASSGGDGETQYF.

V gene TRBV28 combines with J gene TRBJ2-7; TCRdb designates TRBD2, a call that cannot be tested without DNA. The CDR3 spans 15 residues. Per the germline V gene, CDR1 is MDHEN and CDR2 is SYDVKM. Here the CDR3 reads CASSLIGRANYEQYF.

The V call is TRBV20-1, the J call TRBJ2-1. Germline loops: CDR1 DFQATT, CDR2 SNEGSKA (reference sequence). The CDR3 extends over 19 amino acids. The CDR3 sequence is CSARDRLRTGFGSYNEQFF.